This T cell receptor beta chain is from a study of T cell responses to AZD1222 COVID-19 vaccine. This CDR3 region has 12 residues. V lost 5 bases, J lost 5 bases, and 9 bases lay in between. From germline, CDR1 is SGHDN and CDR2 FVKESK. Second doses were pooled across both intervals (about 4 or about 12 weeks). TCRdb's copy holds only in-frame clones and misses some; the assay was immunoSEQ multiplex PCR. The sample gives about 70,000 clones, nearly 90% of which show up once; 1% to 1.5% is in the top ten. Note on this clone: As yet, its antigen is unknown.

Study outcomes and limitations: Unmutated regions of variants are reportedly targeted by nearly half of spike-specific TCRs.

V and J are TRBV14 and TRBJ1-1; D remains ambiguous. This clonotype was obtained from an adult who received the AZD1222 COVID-19 vaccine. The material was peripheral blood, obtained 28 days after the second AZD1222 dose. The CDR3 here is CASSKRRTEAFF. CDR3 nucleotide sequence: TGTGCCAGCAGCAAAAGGAGGACTGAAGCTTTCTTT.